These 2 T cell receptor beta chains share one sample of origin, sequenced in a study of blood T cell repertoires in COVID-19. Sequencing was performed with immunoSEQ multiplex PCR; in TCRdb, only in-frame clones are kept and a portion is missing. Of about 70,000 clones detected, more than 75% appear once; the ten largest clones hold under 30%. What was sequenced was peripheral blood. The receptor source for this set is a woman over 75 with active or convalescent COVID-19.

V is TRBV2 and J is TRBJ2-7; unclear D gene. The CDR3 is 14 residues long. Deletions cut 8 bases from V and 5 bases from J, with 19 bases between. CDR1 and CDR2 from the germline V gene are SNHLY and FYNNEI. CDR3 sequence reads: CASRGQINQHEQYF. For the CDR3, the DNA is TGTGCCAGCCGCGGCCAGATTAACCAACACGAGCAGTACTTC.

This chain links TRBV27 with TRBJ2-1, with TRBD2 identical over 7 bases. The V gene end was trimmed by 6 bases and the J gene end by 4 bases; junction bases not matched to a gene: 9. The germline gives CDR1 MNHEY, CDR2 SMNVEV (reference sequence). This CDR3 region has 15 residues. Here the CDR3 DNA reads TGTGCCAGCAGCCCCGTGGGAGGGCGTTACAATGAGCAGTTCTTC. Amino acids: CASSPVGGRYNEQFF.